This T cell receptor beta chain was retrieved from a study of T-cell reconstitution after alpha-beta-depleted transplantation in children. Study results and limitations: When one year had passed after transplant, most T-cell counts and diversity came from newly produced T cells. Several hundred expanded graft clones reportedly gave rise to the alpha-beta T cells present about two months after transplant. Certain patients had high TCRbeta diversity at day 60, and it came from recipient T cells and thymic progenitors that survived.

Preparation of the TCRbeta library involved a method that used unique molecular identifiers. TCRdb passed the PCR reads through MiXCR, listing each CDR3 protein once. Of about 420,000 distinct CDR3 sequences in the sample, 15% to 20% are singletons; the top ten hold 29%. The CDR3 length is 16 residues. J was trimmed by 1 base and V by 3 bases; bases with no gene match: 8. Germline CDR1 is MDHEN and CDR2 is SYDVKM. In regard to this clonotype: Its cognate antigen is unknown.

The TCR comes from a boy under three years old who had a stem cell transplant for Wiskott-Aldrich syndrome, so the T cells may come from the graft donor. The chain recombines TRBV28 with TRBJ2-7; 8 bases are shared with TRBD2. The material sequenced was PBMCs, mostly from graft donor cells, taken 360 days after TCRalphabeta/CD19-depleted stem cell transplant. The CDR3 region has the DNA TGTGCCAGCAGTTTGACGGGACTAGAGGGGTCCTACGAGCAGTACTTC. It codes for CASSLTGLEGSYEQYF.